This is a list of T cell receptor beta chains from one sample in a study of blood T cell repertoires in COVID-19. Repertoires were generated with immunoSEQ multiplex PCR, while TCRdb's copy carries only in-frame clones and drops some. The sample holds 90,000 to 150,000 clones, 80% to 90% seen once. The sequenced sample was peripheral blood. The receptors were sampled from a human donor in a cohort sampled during active COVID-19. Both conserved end residues are part of each CDR3. Fields, in order: CDR3 length, D gene, clone size, V gene, J gene, CDR3 protein, CDR3 DNA. A D gene is named only where the DNA matches it firmly. Size is stated for part of the rows, as once, few or many counts, or as a class when the clone is expanded.

len: 13; d_gene: TRBD1; abundance: -; v_gene: TRBV6-5; j_gene: TRBJ2-3; CDR3aa: CASRRQGRDTQYF; CDR3nt: TGTGCCAGCAGACGACAGGGGCGAGATACGCAGTATTTT
len: 14; d_gene: -; abundance: -; v_gene: TRBV3-1/TRBV3-2; j_gene: TRBJ2-1; CDR3aa: CASSQLQGRDEQFF; CDR3nt: TGTGCCAGCAGCCAATTACAGGGTCGTGATGAGCAGTTCTTC
len: 14; d_gene: TRBD2; abundance: -; v_gene: TRBV5-8; j_gene: TRBJ2-3; CDR3aa: CASSSGGSTDTQYF; CDR3nt: TGTGCCAGCTCGAGCGGGGGGAGCACAGATACGCAGTATTTT
len: 15; d_gene: TRBD2; abundance: -; v_gene: TRBV5-4; j_gene: TRBJ2-7; CDR3aa: CASSLGGSGVNEQYF; CDR3nt: TGTGCCAGCAGCTTGGGTGGTAGCGGGGTTAACGAGCAGTACTTC
len: 16; d_gene: -; abundance: -; v_gene: TRBV19; j_gene: TRBJ1-4; CDR3aa: CASHSSGSATNEKLFF; CDR3nt: TGTGCCAGTCACTCATCGGGGTCCGCAACTAATGAAAAACTGTTTTTT
len: 15; d_gene: TRBD1; abundance: -; v_gene: TRBV10-1; j_gene: TRBJ2-7; CDR3aa: CASSYTGTGANEQYF; CDR3nt: TGCGCCAGCAGTTACACCGGGACAGGGGCCAACGAGCAGTACTTC
len: 10; d_gene: -; abundance: few; v_gene: TRBV20-1; j_gene: TRBJ1-2; CDR3aa: CSAIRQGYTF; CDR3nt: TGCAGTGCTATACGACAGGGCTACACCTTC
len: 14; d_gene: -; abundance: -; v_gene: TRBV15; j_gene: TRBJ1-2; CDR3aa: CATSRDVGAYGYTF; CDR3nt: TGTGCCACCAGCAGAGATGTTGGGGCCTATGGCTACACCTTC
len: 15; d_gene: TRBD1; abundance: -; v_gene: TRBV29-1; j_gene: TRBJ2-7; CDR3aa: CSVLEGTGGPYEQYF; CDR3nt: TGCAGCGTCCTCGAAGGGACAGGGGGCCCCTACGAGCAGTACTTC
len: 15; d_gene: TRBD1; abundance: -; v_gene: TRBV6-4; j_gene: TRBJ2-2; CDR3aa: CASSEQGPNTGELFF; CDR3nt: TGTGCCAGCAGTGAACAGGGGCCGAACACCGGGGAGCTGTTTTTT
len: 16; d_gene: -; abundance: -; v_gene: TRBV19; j_gene: TRBJ1-2; CDR3aa: CASSFGAGPLDYGYTF; CDR3nt: TGTGCCAGTAGTTTTGGGGCAGGACCTCTTGACTATGGCTACACCTTC
len: 14; d_gene: -; abundance: -; v_gene: TRBV6-2/TRBV6-3; j_gene: TRBJ1-6; CDR3aa: CASSWGREGSPLHF; CDR3nt: TGTGCCAGCAGTTGGGGCAGGGAAGGCTCACCCCTCCACTTT
len: 19; d_gene: -; abundance: -; v_gene: TRBV9; j_gene: TRBJ1-2; CDR3aa: CASSPEGATPRIQNYGYTF; CDR3nt: TGTGCCAGCAGCCCAGAAGGCGCGACACCCCGTATTCAGAACTATGGCTACACCTTC
len: 13; d_gene: TRBD1; abundance: -; v_gene: TRBV19; j_gene: TRBJ2-1; CDR3aa: CASSRQGWNEQFF; CDR3nt: TGTGCCAGTAGTCGACAGGGTTGGAATGAGCAGTTCTTC
len: 16; d_gene: -; abundance: few; v_gene: TRBV7-9; j_gene: TRBJ1-1; CDR3aa: CASSSVLGGIGTEAFF; CDR3nt: TGTGCCAGCAGCTCCGTGCTCGGGGGTATAGGCACTGAAGCTTTCTTT
len: 15; d_gene: -; abundance: -; v_gene: TRBV6-5; j_gene: TRBJ1-3; CDR3aa: CASSVRSGSGNTIYF; CDR3nt: TGTGCCAGCAGCGTCCGATCGGGTTCTGGAAACACCATATATTTT
len: 14; d_gene: -; abundance: -; v_gene: TRBV2; j_gene: TRBJ1-6; CDR3aa: CASSEQGPNSPLHF; CDR3nt: TGTGCCAGCAGTGAACAGGGCCCTAATTCACCCCTCCACTTT
len: 16; d_gene: -; abundance: once; v_gene: TRBV6-6; j_gene: TRBJ2-2; CDR3aa: CASSYGGRANTGELFF; CDR3nt: TGTGCCAGCAGTTACGGGGGGAGAGCGAACACCGGGGAGCTGTTTTTT
len: 16; d_gene: TRBD2; abundance: -; v_gene: TRBV7-2; j_gene: TRBJ2-3; CDR3aa: CASSLDSGGFTDTQYF; CDR3nt: TGTGCCAGCAGCTTAGATAGCGGGGGGTTCACAGATACGCAGTATTTT
len: 16; d_gene: TRBD2; abundance: once; v_gene: TRBV5-1; j_gene: TRBJ2-5; CDR3aa: CASSWGLAGPEETQYF; CDR3nt: TGCGCCAGCAGCTGGGGACTAGCGGGGCCAGAAGAGACCCAGTACTTC
len: 15; d_gene: -; abundance: -; v_gene: TRBV7-8; j_gene: TRBJ2-7; CDR3aa: CASSLGGWQGYEQYF; CDR3nt: TGTGCCAGCAGCTTAGGAGGTTGGCAGGGCTATGAGCAGTACTTC
len: 12; d_gene: -; abundance: -; v_gene: TRBV6-5; j_gene: TRBJ1-2; CDR3aa: CASGIQGYGYTF; CDR3nt: TGTGCCAGCGGTATACAGGGCTATGGCTACACCTTC
len: 12; d_gene: -; abundance: -; v_gene: TRBV15; j_gene: TRBJ1-4; CDR3aa: CATRAVNEKLFF; CDR3nt: TGTGCCACGCGGGCCGTTAATGAAAAACTGTTTTTT
len: 16; d_gene: -; abundance: -; v_gene: TRBV6-1; j_gene: TRBJ2-2; CDR3aa: CASSDGARMNTGELFF; CDR3nt: TGTGCCAGCAGTGACGGTGCGAGGATGAACACCGGGGAGCTGTTTTTT
len: 16; d_gene: TRBD1; abundance: -; v_gene: TRBV28; j_gene: TRBJ2-5; CDR3aa: CASRPPAGQGEETQYF; CDR3nt: TGTGCCAGCAGACCCCCGGCTGGACAGGGTGAAGAGACCCAGTACTTC